What follows are 3 T cell receptor beta chains derived from one specimen sequenced in a study of blood T cell repertoires in COVID-19. Assay: immunoSEQ multiplex PCR; the TCRdb copy retains only in-frame clones and omits some. The sample includes nearly 400,000 clones, 85% to 90% of them seen just once. Sequencing was done on a sample of PBMCs or T cells enriched from blood (not recorded which). These receptors all stem from a woman under 40 who had recovered from COVID-19.

The chain is built from TRBV19 and TRBJ1-6, with 12 nucleotides matching TRBD1. Germline loops: CDR1 LNHDA, CDR2 SQIVND (reference sequence). With V trimmed by 5 bases and J by 15 bases, 11 bases remained unmatched. The CDR3 is 15 amino acids. The CDR3 loop reads CASSPLGTGGSLLHF. The CDR3 DNA reads TGTGCCAGTAGTCCCCTGGGGACAGGGGGCTCGCTCCTCCACTTT.

V and J are TRBV21-1 and TRBJ1-2; the table's D call of TRBD1 was not tested on the DNA. TRBV21-1 is flagged as a pseudogene. The CDR3 is 17 amino acids. The CDR3 DNA follows: TGTGCCAGCAGCAAAAGCGGCCAGAACAGGGAAAACTATGGCTACACCTTC. Amino acid sequence: CASSKSGQNRENYGYTF.

The chain combines TRBV12-3 or TRBV12-4 with TRBJ2-7, with a weak D call TRBD2 (6 bases). This CDR3 has 12 residues. Trimming cost V 11 bases and J 3 bases, with 14 bases left between them. The CDR3 is CASGSVLYEQYF. The CDR3 DNA reads as TGTGCCTCCGGGAGTGTCCTCTACGAGCAGTACTTC.